The 27 T cell receptor beta chains in this list originate from one sample, sequenced in a study of shared clonotypes between healthy human individuals. Sequencing used immunoSEQ multiplex PCR; TCRdb keeps in-frame clones, though not all of them. Of roughly 2 million clones listed, under 97% are singletons. Sequenced sample: naive CD4+ T cells sorted from blood. The subset here: CD45RA+ positively selected. These receptors were taken from a man between 18 and 35 years old in good health.

The genes are TRBV30 and TRBJ1-4, with D maybe TRBD1 (6 bases). Trimming pared 2 bases from V and 2 bases from J, leaving 9 bases between. The length of the CDR3 is 14 residues. Germline CDR1 reads GTSNPN; CDR2 reads SVGIG (reference sequence). The CDR3 bases are TGTGCCTGGAGTCAGGGGTCCACTAATGAAAAACTGTTTTTT. This translates into CAWSQGSTNEKLFF. Using reference TRBV30 and TRBJ1-4 for the parts outside the CDR3, the full variable domain is SQTIHQWPATLVQPVGSPLSLECTVEGTSNPNLYWYRQAAGRGLQLLFYSVGIGQISSEVPQNLSASRPQDRQFILSSKKLLLSDSGFYLCAWSQGSTNEKLFFGSGTQLSVL.

V usage is TRBV18 and J usage is TRBJ2-7; 7 bases line up with TRBD1. This CDR3 is 14 amino acids long. Germline V gene lookup returns CDR1 KGHSH and CDR2 LQKENI. The trim removed 4 bases at V and 2 bases at J, leaving 5 bases unmatched. CDR3 DNA sequence: TGTGCCAGCTCACTGACGACAGGGCCCTACGAGCAGTACTTC. Translation: CASSLTTGPYEQYF. Combining the CDR3 with reference TRBV18 and TRBJ2-7 gives the whole variable domain NAGVMQNPRHLVRRRGQEARLRCSPMKGHSHVYWYRQLPEEGLKFMVYLQKENIIDESGMPKERFSAEFPKEGPSILRIQQVVRGDSAAYFCASSLTTGPYEQYFGPGTRLTVT.

Comments on this clone: Other nucleotide sequences in the sample specify the same CDR3. The chain joins TRBV18 to TRBJ2-7; 10 bases fit TRBD2. The CDR3 has 14 residues. Trimming cost V 3 bases and J 1 base; bases outside gene matches: 0. Germline CDR1 reads KGHSH; CDR2 reads LQKENI. DNA of the CDR3: TGTGCCAGCTCACCGACTAGCGGGTCCTACGAGCAGTACTTC. Protein product: CASSPTSGSYEQYF.

The chain employs TRBV5-1 and TRBJ2-3; D is uncertain. Germline CDR1 reads SGHRS; CDR2 reads YFSETQ. V lost 3 bases, J lost 1 base, and 9 bases lay in between. This CDR3 comprises 14 residues. The CDR3 region has the DNA TGCGCCAGCAGCTGGCCGACGGGCACAGATACGCAGTATTTT. Its translation is CASSWPTGTDTQYF.

The gene calls are TRBV4-1 and TRBJ2-3; D may be TRBD1 or TRBD2 (5 bases each). Trimming stripped 0 bases from V and 6 bases from J, with 16 bases between. The germline V gene encodes CDR1 MGHRA and CDR2 YSYEKL. CDR3 length equals 16 residues. In DNA, the CDR3 is TGCGCCAGCAGCCAAGATCTGGGACGGTCGTGGGATACGCAGTATTTT. This gives the protein CASSQDLGRSWDTQYF.

The chain is built from TRBV18 and TRBJ2-3; D is unresolved. Germline values: CDR1 KGHSH, CDR2 LQKENI. The CDR3 spans 17 residues. V was shortened by 0 bases and J by 0 bases, with 13 bases between the two germline ends. CDR3 in DNA: TGTGCCAGCTCACCACCGCACGGGTCTCCTAGCACAGATACGCAGTATTTT. It codes for CASSPPHGSPSTDTQYF. The whole variable domain, filled in from reference TRBV18 and TRBJ2-3, reads NAGVMQNPRHLVRRRGQEARLRCSPMKGHSHVYWYRQLPEEGLKFMVYLQKENIIDESGMPKERFSAEFPKEGPSILRIQQVVRGDSAAYFCASSPPHGSPSTDTQYFGPGTRLTVL.

This chain connects TRBV7-2 to TRBJ2-1; TRBD2 is a possible D gene (6 bases). Germline V gene sequence: CDR1 SGHTA, CDR2 FQGNSA. Trimming removed 5 bases at V and 0 bases at J, with 14 bases between. The CDR3 covers 16 residues. This CDR3 is CASSGGAGSSYNEQFF. The CDR3 coding sequence is TGTGCCAGCAGCGGGGGTGCGGGGAGCTCCTACAATGAGCAGTTCTTC.

This clone occurred once. The rearrangement links TRBV6-1 to TRBJ1-3, with 7 positions matching TRBD1. The CDR3 consists of 13 residues. The trim removed 5 bases at V and 4 bases at J, leaving 2 bases unmatched. Germline lookup yields CDR1 MNHNS and CDR2 SASEGT. CDR3 nucleotide sequence: TGTGCCAGCAGTCGGGACAGCGGAAACACCATATATTTT. Its protein product is CASSRDSGNTIYF.

V gene TRBV2 combines with J gene TRBJ1-1, with D possibly matching TRBD1 (5 bases). This CDR3 is 14 amino acids long. V was trimmed by 2 bases and J by 5 bases, leaving 12 bases between them. Germline assignment: CDR1 SNHLY and CDR2 FYNNEI. The CDR3, as DNA: TGTGCCAGCAGTGAATACGGCAGGGTTACTGAAGCTTTCTTT. Translated, it gives CASSEYGRVTEAFF.

The chain employs TRBV11-2 and TRBJ2-2; D is perhaps TRBD2 (6 bases). V lost 5 bases to trimming and J lost 4 bases, with 11 bases between them. Germline V gene sequence: CDR1 SGHAT, CDR2 FQNNGV. The CDR3 covers 14 residues. The CDR3 here is CASSLTGSTGELFF. The CDR3 bases are TGTGCCAGCAGCCTCACCGGGAGCACCGGGGAGCTGTTTTTT.

The V gene is TRBV29-1, the J gene TRBJ1-2; the match to TRBD1 covers 10 bases. This CDR3 contains 13 residues. Trimming took 7 bases from V and 5 from J; bases not matched to a gene: 7. Germline V gives CDR1 SQVTM, CDR2 ANQGSEA. The CDR3 DNA follows: TGCAGCGATTCGACAGGGGGCTATTATGGCTACACCTTC. This translates into CSDSTGGYYGYTF.

The chain links TRBV6-1 to TRBJ1-5; 8 nucleotides line up with TRBD1. The J segment lost 7 bases and the V segment lost 4 bases, leaving 3 bases of the junction unmatched. The CDR3 totals 13 residues. CDR1 is MNHNS, CDR2 SASEGT, per germline. The CDR3 loop reads CASSATGAQPQHF. The CDR3 bases are TGTGCCAGCAGTGCGACAGGGGCGCAGCCCCAGCATTTT.

The rearrangement joins TRBV25-1 to TRBJ2-2; tentative D call: TRBD2 (7 bases). CDR3 length: 16 amino acids. CDR1 and CDR2 (germline): MGHDK, SYGVNS. Trimming left V 4 bases short and J 3 bases short, with 15 bases between. The CDR3 is CASSVRGARDTGELFF. The CDR3 DNA reads TGTGCCAGCAGTGTCCGGGGGGCGCGAGACACCGGGGAGCTGTTTTTT.

The chain has TRBV4-3 and TRBJ2-7; D not resolved. Between the trimmed V and J ends, which lost 3 bases and 2 bases, there was a span of 14 bases. Germline V gene lookup returns CDR1 LGHNA and CDR2 YSLEER. The CDR3 contains 15 residues. CDR3 region: CASSHPGLSPYEQYF. The CDR3 DNA reads as TGCGCCAGCAGCCACCCGGGCCTATCTCCCTACGAGCAGTACTTC.

The chain couples TRBV5-4 to TRBJ2-1; D may be TRBD2 (6 bases). Germline values: CDR1 SGHNT, CDR2 YYREEE (reference sequence). The germline V and J ends were trimmed by 2 bases and 8 bases, with 11 bases remaining between them. The length of the CDR3 is 13 residues. The CDR3 reads CASSFRGRHEQFF. The DNA of the CDR3 is TGTGCCAGCAGCTTCCGGGGGAGGCATGAGCAGTTCTTC.

This rearrangement joins TRBV28 to TRBJ2-7; D could derive from TRBD1 or TRBD2 (5 bases each). This CDR3 contains 16 residues. Germline V lookup: CDR1 MDHEN, CDR2 SYDVKM. Trimming left V 0 bases short and J 4 bases short, with 16 bases between. The CDR3 spells CASSLWGPARRYEQYF. CDR3 sequence (DNA): TGTGCCAGCAGTTTATGGGGACCGGCCCGCCGGTACGAGCAGTACTTC.

The gene calls are TRBV10-3 and TRBJ2-3; D gene unclear. Trimming shortened V by 9 bases and J by 7 bases, and 14 bases separated the two germline ends. This CDR3 is built from 12 residues. The germline CDR1 and CDR2 sequences are ENHRY and SYGVKD. CDR3: CAIAPPGNTQYF. The CDR3 region has the DNA TGTGCCATAGCCCCCCCCGGCAATACGCAGTATTTT.

This clone was counted once. The rearrangement joins TRBV9 to TRBJ2-2, with 7 bases matching TRBD1. V shed 0 bases, J shed 6 bases, and the junction held 8 bases outside the gene matches. CDR1 is SGDLS and CDR2 is YYNGEE in the germline V gene. The CDR3 loop spans 16 amino acids. This CDR3 reads CASSVVGTVTSGELFF. CDR3 in DNA: TGTGCCAGCAGCGTAGTTGGGACAGTTACGTCCGGGGAGCTGTTTTTT.

CDR3 sequence: CASSSRWTSGSYEQYF. The CDR3 DNA reads TGTGCCAGCAGTTCCCGATGGACTAGCGGCTCCTACGAGCAGTACTTC. The gene calls are TRBV28 and TRBJ2-7, with 10 nucleotides matching TRBD2. V was clipped by 4 bases and J by 0 bases; unmatched bases: 6. This CDR3 comprises 16 residues. Germline assignment: CDR1 MDHEN and CDR2 SYDVKM. Supplemented by reference TRBV28 and TRBJ2-7, the full variable domain reads DVKVTQSSRYLVKRTGEKVFLECVQDMDHENMFWYRQDPGLGLRLIYFSYDVKMKEKGDIPEGYSVSREKKERFSLILESASTNQTSMYLCASSSRWTSGSYEQYFGPGTRLTVT.

The gene calls are TRBV6-6 and TRBJ2-7; 8 bases agree with TRBD1. Germline CDR1 MNHNY, CDR2 SVGAGI (reference sequence). The CDR3 covers 14 residues. V lost 6 bases to trimming and J lost 6 bases; unmatched junction nucleotides: 10. The CDR3 DNA reads TGTGCCAGCAGCTCGACAGGGGTGTCCCCCGAGCAGTACTTC. Protein product: CASSSTGVSPEQYF.

V gene TRBV5-4 combines with J gene TRBJ2-2; 11 nucleotides align to TRBD1. Trimming took 4 bases from V and 9 from J; bases not matched to a gene: 11. Germline V gives CDR1 SGHNT, CDR2 YYREEE (reference sequence). This CDR3 is built from 16 residues. The CDR3 region has the DNA TGTGCCAGCAGCCAAACCGGGACAGGGGGGACCCGGGAGCTGTTTTTT. Its translation: CASSQTGTGGTRELFF. Full variable domain (rest looked up from reference TRBV5-4 and TRBJ2-2): ETGVTQSPTHLIKTRGQQVTLRCSSQSGHNTVSWYQQALGQGPQFIFQYYREEENGRGNFPPRFSGLQFPNYSSELNVNALELDDSALYLCASSQTGTGGTRELFFGEGSRLTVL.

The chain links TRBV10-3 to TRBJ1-4; maybe TRBD1 (6 bases). The CDR3 has 13 amino acids. From germline, CDR1 is ENHRY and CDR2 SYGVKD. The germline V and J ends were trimmed by 9 bases and 4 bases, with 12 bases remaining between them. This chain's CDR3 is CAIRGQRNEKLFF. In DNA form, the CDR3 reads TGTGCCATACGTGGACAGCGTAATGAAAAACTGTTTTTT.

The gene calls are TRBV7-2 and TRBJ2-3, with TRBD1 identical over 7 bases. Per germline, CDR1 SGHTA and CDR2 FQGNSA. J lost 3 bases, V lost 5 bases, and 11 bases had no gene match. The CDR3 runs 16 residues. CDR3 DNA sequence: TGTGCCAGCAGCGGAAGAACAGTACAGGGGACAGATACGCAGTATTTT. This translates into CASSGRTVQGTDTQYF.

V is TRBV5-4 and J is TRBJ2-5, with 7 bases that match TRBD2. The CDR3 consists of 14 residues. V lost 1 base and J lost 5; bases outside the gene matches: 5. CDR1 is SGHNT, CDR2 YYREEE, per germline (reference sequence). In DNA, the CDR3 is TGTGCCAGCAGCTTGTCACTAGCGTCGGAGACCCAGTACTTC. Residues: CASSLSLASETQYF.

This clone was picked up one time. The chain carries TRBV2 and TRBJ2-3, with a tentative D call TRBD2 (6 bases). Germline values: CDR1 SNHLY, CDR2 FYNNEI. Trimming pared 6 bases from V and 2 bases from J, leaving 15 bases between. The CDR3 runs to 15 residues. In DNA, the CDR3 is TGTGCCAGCAGAAAAGGGACTGGATCCACAGATACGCAGTATTTT. It encodes CASRKGTGSTDTQYF.

The chain uses TRBV6-1 and TRBJ1-1; no firm D call. V shed 4 bases and J shed 7 bases, with 7 bases lying between them. This CDR3 region has 11 residues. Germline CDR1 and CDR2: MNHNS and SASEGT. The CDR3 region has the DNA TGTGCCAGCAGTGGGCCGATTGAAGCTTTCTTT. It yields the protein CASSGPIEAFF.

The V gene is TRBV7-2, the J gene TRBJ1-5, with a weak D call TRBD1 (5 bases). CDR1 and CDR2 from the germline V gene are SGHTA and FQGNSA. The CDR3 consists of 15 residues. The V end lost 5 bases, the J end lost 1 base, and 12 bases lay between the germline ends. CDR3 coding DNA: TGTGCCAGCAGCACCTTTGGACAAAGCAATCAGCCCCAGCATTTT. This sequence encodes CASSTFGQSNQPQHF.